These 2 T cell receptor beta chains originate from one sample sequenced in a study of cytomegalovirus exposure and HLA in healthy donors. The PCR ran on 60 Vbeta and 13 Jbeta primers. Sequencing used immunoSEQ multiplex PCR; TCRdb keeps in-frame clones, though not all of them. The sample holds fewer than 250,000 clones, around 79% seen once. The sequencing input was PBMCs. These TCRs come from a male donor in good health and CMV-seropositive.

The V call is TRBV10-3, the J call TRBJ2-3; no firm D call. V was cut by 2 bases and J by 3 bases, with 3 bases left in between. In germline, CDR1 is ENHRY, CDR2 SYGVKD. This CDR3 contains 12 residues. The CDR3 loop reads CAISETTDTQYF. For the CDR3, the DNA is TGTGCCATCAGTGAGACAACAGATACGCAGTATTTT.

CDR3 sequence reads: CASSMSQGSRGYTF. CDR3 DNA sequence: TGCGCCAGCAGCATGTCACAGGGTAGTCGGGGCTACACCTTC. The V and J genes are TRBV5-1 and TRBJ1-2; D is perhaps TRBD1 (6 bases). With 4 bases removed from V and 8 bases from J, the gap between germline ends came to 18 bases. There are 14 residues in the CDR3. Germline V CDR1 and CDR2: SGHRS, YFSETQ.